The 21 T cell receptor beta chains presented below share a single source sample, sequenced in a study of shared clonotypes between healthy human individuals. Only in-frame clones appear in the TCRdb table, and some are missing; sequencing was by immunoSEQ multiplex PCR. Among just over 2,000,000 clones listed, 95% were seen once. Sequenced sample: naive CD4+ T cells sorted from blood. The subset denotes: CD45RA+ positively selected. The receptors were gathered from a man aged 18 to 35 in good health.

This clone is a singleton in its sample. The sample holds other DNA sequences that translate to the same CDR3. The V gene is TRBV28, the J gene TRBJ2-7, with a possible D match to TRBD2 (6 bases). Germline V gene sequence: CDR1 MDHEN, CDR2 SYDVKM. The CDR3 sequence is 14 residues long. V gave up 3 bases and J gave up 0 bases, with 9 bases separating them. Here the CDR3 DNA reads TGTGCCAGCAGTTTGGAGGGAAGCTCCTACGAGCAGTACTTC. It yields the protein CASSLEGSSYEQYF.

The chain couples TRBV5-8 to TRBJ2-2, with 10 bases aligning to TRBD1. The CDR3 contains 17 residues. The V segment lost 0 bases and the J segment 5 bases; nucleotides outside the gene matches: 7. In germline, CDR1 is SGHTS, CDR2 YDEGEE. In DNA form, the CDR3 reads TGTGCCAGCAGCTTGGGACAGGGGGCGAGAAGAACCGGGGAGCTGTTTTTT. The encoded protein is CASSLGQGARRTGELFF.

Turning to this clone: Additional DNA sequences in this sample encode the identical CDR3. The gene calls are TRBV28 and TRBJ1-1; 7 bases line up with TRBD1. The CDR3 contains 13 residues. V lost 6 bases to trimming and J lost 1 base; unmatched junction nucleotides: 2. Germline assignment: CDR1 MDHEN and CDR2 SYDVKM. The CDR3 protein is CASRGTANTEAFF. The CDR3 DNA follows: TGTGCCAGCAGGGGGACAGCGAACACTGAAGCTTTCTTT.

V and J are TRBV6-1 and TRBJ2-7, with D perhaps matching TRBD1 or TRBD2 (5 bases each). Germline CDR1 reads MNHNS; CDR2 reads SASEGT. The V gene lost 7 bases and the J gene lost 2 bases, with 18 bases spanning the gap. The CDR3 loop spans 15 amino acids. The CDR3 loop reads CASTDPRGGTYEQYF. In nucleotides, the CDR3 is TGTGCCAGCACGGACCCTCGGGGCGGAACCTACGAGCAGTACTTC.

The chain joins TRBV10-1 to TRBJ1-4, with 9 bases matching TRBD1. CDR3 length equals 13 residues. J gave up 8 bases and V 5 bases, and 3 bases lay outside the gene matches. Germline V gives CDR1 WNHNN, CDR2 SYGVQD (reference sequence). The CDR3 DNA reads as TGCGCCAGCAGTTTTACAGGGGGCGAAAAACTGTTTTTT. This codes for CASSFTGGEKLFF.

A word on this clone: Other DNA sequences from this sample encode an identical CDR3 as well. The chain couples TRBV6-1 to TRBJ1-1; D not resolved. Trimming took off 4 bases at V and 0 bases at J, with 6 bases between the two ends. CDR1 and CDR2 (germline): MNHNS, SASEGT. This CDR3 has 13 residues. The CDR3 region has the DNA TGTGCCAGCAGTGCCGGGATGAACACTGAAGCTTTCTTT. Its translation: CASSAGMNTEAFF.

The CDR3 loop is CASRPGTGVTYEQYF. CDR3 coding DNA: TGCGCCAGCAGACCTGGGACAGGGGTTACCTACGAGCAGTACTTC. This chain connects TRBV5-1 to TRBJ2-7, with 10 bases matching TRBD1. Losses at the gene ends were 5 bases for V and 2 bases for J; bases not matched to a gene: 7. The germline V gene encodes CDR1 SGHRS and CDR2 YFSETQ. The CDR3 length is 15 residues.

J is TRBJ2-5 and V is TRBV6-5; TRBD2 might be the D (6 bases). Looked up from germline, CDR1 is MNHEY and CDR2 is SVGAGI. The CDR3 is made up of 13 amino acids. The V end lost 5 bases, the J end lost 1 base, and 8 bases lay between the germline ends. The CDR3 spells CASSRTIQETQYF. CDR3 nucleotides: TGTGCCAGCAGTAGGACTATCCAAGAGACCCAGTACTTC.

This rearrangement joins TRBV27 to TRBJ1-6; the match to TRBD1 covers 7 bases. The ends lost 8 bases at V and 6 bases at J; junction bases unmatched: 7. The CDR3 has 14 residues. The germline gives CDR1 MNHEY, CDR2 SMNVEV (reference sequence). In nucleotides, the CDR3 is TGTGCCAGCGCGCGACAGGGAAGTAATTCACCCCTCCACTTT. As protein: CASARQGSNSPLHF.

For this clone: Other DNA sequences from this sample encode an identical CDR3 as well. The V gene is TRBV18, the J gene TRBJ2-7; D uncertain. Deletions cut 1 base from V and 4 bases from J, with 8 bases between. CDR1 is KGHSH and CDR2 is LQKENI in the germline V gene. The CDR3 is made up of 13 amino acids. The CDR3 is CASSPRLGYEQYF. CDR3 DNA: TGTGCCAGCTCACCACGGTTGGGGTACGAGCAGTACTTC. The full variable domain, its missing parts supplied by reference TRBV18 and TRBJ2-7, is NAGVMQNPRHLVRRRGQEARLRCSPMKGHSHVYWYRQLPEEGLKFMVYLQKENIIDESGMPKERFSAEFPKEGPSILRIQQVVRGDSAAYFCASSPRLGYEQYFGPGTRLTVT.

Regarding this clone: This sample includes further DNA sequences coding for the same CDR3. Written as DNA, the CDR3 is TGTGCCAGCAGTTACCCCGGAGGGGCTGAAGCTTTCTTT. It codes for CASSYPGGAEAFF. The chain links TRBV6-5 to TRBJ1-1; a weak D match, TRBD1 (5 bases). Looked up from germline, CDR1 is MNHEY and CDR2 is SVGAGI. V shed 2 bases and J shed 6 bases, with 10 bases lying between them. This CDR3 comprises 13 residues.

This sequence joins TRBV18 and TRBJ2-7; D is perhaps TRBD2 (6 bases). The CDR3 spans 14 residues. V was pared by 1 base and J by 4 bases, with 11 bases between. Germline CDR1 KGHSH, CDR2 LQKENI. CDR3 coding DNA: TGTGCCAGCTCACCACTTCCGGGAGAATACGAGCAGTACTTC. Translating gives CASSPLPGEYEQYF.

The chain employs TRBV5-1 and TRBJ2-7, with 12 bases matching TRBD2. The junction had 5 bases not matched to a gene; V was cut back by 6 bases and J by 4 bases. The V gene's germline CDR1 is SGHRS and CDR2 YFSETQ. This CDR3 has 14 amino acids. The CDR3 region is CASKLAGGSYEQYF. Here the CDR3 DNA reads TGCGCCAGCAAGCTAGCGGGAGGGAGTTACGAGCAGTACTTC.

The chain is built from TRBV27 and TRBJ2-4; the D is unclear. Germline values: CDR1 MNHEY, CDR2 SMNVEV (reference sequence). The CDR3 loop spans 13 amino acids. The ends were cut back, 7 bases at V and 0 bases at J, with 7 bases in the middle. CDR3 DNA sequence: TGTGCCAGCACGGGTATAGCCAAAAACATTCAGTACTTC. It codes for CASTGIAKNIQYF.

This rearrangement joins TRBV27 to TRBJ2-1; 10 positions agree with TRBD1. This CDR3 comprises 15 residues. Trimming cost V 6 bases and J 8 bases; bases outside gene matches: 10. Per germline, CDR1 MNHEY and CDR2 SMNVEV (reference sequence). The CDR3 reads CASRRPGTGVYEQFF. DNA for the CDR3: TGTGCCAGCAGGCGGCCCGGGACAGGGGTCTATGAGCAGTTCTTC.

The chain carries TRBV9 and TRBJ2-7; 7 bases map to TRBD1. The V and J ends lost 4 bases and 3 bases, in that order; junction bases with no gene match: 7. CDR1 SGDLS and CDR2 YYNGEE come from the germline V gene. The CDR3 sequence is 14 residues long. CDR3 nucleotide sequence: TGTGCCAGCAGCCCAACAGGGGACGGCTACGAGCAGTACTTC. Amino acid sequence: CASSPTGDGYEQYF.

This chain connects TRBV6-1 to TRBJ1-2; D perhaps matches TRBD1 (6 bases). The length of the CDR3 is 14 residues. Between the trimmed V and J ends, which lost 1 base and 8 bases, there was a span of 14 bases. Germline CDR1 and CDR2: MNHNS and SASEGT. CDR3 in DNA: TGTGCCAGCAGTGAAGGTTGGGGGGCGCAGGGCTACACCTTC. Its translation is CASSEGWGAQGYTF.

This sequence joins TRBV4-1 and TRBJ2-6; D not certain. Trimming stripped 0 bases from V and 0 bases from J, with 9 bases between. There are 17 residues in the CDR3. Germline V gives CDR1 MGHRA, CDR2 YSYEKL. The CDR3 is CASSQDQGISGANVLTF. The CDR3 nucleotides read TGCGCCAGCAGCCAAGATCAAGGCATCTCTGGGGCCAACGTCCTGACTTTC.

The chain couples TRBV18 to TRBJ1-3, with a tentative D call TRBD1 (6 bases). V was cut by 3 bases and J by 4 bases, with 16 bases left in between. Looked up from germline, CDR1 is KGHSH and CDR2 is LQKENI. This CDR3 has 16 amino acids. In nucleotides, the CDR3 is TGTGCCAGCTCACCCGCAACTCAGGGGCCCGGAAACACCATATATTTT. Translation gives CASSPATQGPGNTIYF.

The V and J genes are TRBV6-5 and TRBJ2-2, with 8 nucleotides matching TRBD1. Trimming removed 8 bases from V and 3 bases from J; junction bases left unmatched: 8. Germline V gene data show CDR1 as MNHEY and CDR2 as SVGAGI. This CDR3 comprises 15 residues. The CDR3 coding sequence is TGTGCCAGCGGAACGGACAGGGAATACACCGGGGAGCTGTTTTTT. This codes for CASGTDREYTGELFF.

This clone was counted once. CDR3 coding DNA: TGTGCCAGCAGTTCCTCCGGGACAGGGTTCGCCCAATTGAAGACCCAGTACTTC. Residues: CASSSSGTGFAQLKTQYF. The rearrangement links TRBV28 to TRBJ2-5, with 9 bases fitting TRBD1. This CDR3 comprises 18 residues. Germline trimming cut 4 bases from V and 6 bases from J; bases unmatched to any gene: 18. Per germline, CDR1 MDHEN and CDR2 SYDVKM. Complete variable domain (other parts from reference TRBV28 and TRBJ2-5): DVKVTQSSRYLVKRTGEKVFLECVQDMDHENMFWYRQDPGLGLRLIYFSYDVKMKEKGDIPEGYSVSREKKERFSLILESASTNQTSMYLCASSSSGTGFAQLKTQYFGPGTRLLVL.